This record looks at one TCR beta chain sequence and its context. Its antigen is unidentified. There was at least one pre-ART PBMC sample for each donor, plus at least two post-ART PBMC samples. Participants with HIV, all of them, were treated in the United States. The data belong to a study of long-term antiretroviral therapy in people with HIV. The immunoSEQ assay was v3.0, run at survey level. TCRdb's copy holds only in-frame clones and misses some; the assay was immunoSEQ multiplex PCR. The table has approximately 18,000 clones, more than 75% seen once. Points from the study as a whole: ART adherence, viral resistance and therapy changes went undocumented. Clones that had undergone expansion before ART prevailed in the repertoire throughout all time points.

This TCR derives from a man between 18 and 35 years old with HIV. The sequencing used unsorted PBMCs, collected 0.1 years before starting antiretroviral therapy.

The CDR3 loop is CASSAQSGTSLILGELFF. DNA of the CDR3: TGTGCCAGCAGCGCCCAATCCGGGACTAGTTTGATTTTGGGGGAGCTGTTTTTT. This chain links TRBV9 with TRBJ2-2; 8 bases are a match to TRBD2. V lost 3 bases and J lost 8; bases outside the gene matches: 18. This CDR3 contains 18 residues. The germline V gene has CDR1 SGDLS and CDR2 YYNGEE.